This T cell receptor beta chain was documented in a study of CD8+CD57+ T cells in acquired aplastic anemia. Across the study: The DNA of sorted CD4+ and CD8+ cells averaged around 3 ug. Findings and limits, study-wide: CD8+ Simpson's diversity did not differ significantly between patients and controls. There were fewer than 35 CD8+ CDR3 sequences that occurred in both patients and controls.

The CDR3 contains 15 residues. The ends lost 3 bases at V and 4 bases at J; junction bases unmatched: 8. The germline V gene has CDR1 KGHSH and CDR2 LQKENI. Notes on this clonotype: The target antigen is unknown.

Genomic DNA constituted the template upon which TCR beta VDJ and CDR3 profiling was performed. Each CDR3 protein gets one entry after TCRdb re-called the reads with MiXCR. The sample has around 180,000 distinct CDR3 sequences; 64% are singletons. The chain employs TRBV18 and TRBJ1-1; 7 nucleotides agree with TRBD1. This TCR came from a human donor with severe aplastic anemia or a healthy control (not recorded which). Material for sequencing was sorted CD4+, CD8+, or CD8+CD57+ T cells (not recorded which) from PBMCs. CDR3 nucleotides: TGTGCCAGCTCACCCCTCGAGGGGGCAATCACTGAAGCTTTCTTT. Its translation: CASSPLEGAITEAFF.